Presented here are 11 T cell receptor beta chains from one specimen sequenced in a study of control samples from healthy donors and cancer patients. TCRdb's copy holds only in-frame clones and misses some; the assay was immunoSEQ multiplex PCR. The table lists over 110,000 clones, 92% of them singletons. The sequenced material came from blood. All receptors come from a man aged 30 to 45 in good health.

V usage is TRBV5-5 and J usage is TRBJ1-6; D not certain. Trimming pared 2 bases from V and 2 bases from J, leaving 8 bases between. This CDR3 is built from 15 residues. The germline V gene encodes CDR1 SGHKS and CDR2 YYEKEE (reference sequence). The CDR3 region is CASSLTPTYNSPLHF. CDR3 in DNA: TGTGCCAGCAGCTTAACCCCGACCTATAATTCACCCCTCCACTTT. The entire variable domain, with the rest obtained from reference TRBV5-5 and TRBJ1-6, is as follows: DAGVTQSPTHLIKTRGQQVTLRCSPISGHKSVSWYQQVLGQGPQFIFQYYEKEERGRGNFPDRFSARQFPNYSSELNVNALLLGDSALYLCASSLTPTYNSPLHFGNGTRLTVT.

This clone was recorded a few times. Other DNA sequences of this sample code for an identical CDR3. The chain has TRBV7-2 and TRBJ1-5; D perhaps matches TRBD1 (6 bases). In germline, CDR1 is SGHTA, CDR2 FQGNSA. V was pared by 4 bases and J by 2 bases, with 6 bases between. This CDR3 region has 13 residues. The CDR3 spells CASSYRGNQPQHF. The CDR3 region has the DNA TGTGCCAGCAGCTACAGGGGCAATCAGCCCCAGCATTTT.

The rearrangement links TRBV27 to TRBJ1-2; D not resolved. The V and J ends lost 2 bases and 8 bases respectively, with 12 bases between them. Germline V lookup: CDR1 MNHEY, CDR2 SMNVEV (reference sequence). The CDR3 length is 13 residues. The CDR3 region is CASSLRQDFGYTF. Here the CDR3 DNA reads TGTGCCAGCAGTTTAAGGCAGGACTTCGGCTACACCTTC.

This chain uses TRBV19 with TRBJ2-2, with no clear D. Germline V gives CDR1 LNHDA, CDR2 SQIVND (reference sequence). V was pared by 10 bases and J by 2 bases, with 17 bases between. The CDR3 sequence is 15 residues long. CDR3 in DNA: TGTGCCACCACACCCCAACAGAGAAACACCGGGGAGCTGTTTTTT. This gives the protein CATTPQQRNTGELFF.

With respect to this clone: Given a much more abundant clone one base away, this may be a read error. The chain couples TRBV5-4 to TRBJ2-7, with 8 bases that match TRBD2. This CDR3 contains 14 residues. CDR1 and CDR2 (germline): SGHNT, YYREEE (reference sequence). Trimming removed 0 bases from V and 2 bases from J; junction bases left unmatched: 1. DNA of the CDR3: TGTGCCAGCAGCTTGGCGGGAGGGCCCTACGAGCAGTACTTC. It encodes CASSLAGGPYEQYF. Combining the CDR3 with reference TRBV5-4 and TRBJ2-7 gives the whole variable domain ETGVTQSPTHLIKTRGQQVTLRCSSQSGHNTVSWYQQALGQGPQFIFQYYREEENGRGNFPPRFSGLQFPNYSSELNVNALELDDSALYLCASSLAGGPYEQYFGPGTRLTVT.

The CDR3 DNA follows: TGTGCCAGCAGTTGGGCCGGGGCAGCCCAAGAGACCCAGTACTTC. Amino acids: CASSWAGAAQETQYF. V usage is TRBV28 and J usage is TRBJ2-5; D is possibly TRBD1 or TRBD2 (5 bases each). This CDR3 contains 15 residues. CDR1 and CDR2 (germline): MDHEN, SYDVKM. Trimming removed 4 bases from V and 1 base from J, with 13 bases in between.

The chain has TRBV4-3 and TRBJ1-4; D gene unclear. This CDR3 comprises 16 residues. Germline V lookup: CDR1 LGHNA, CDR2 YSLEER. The V gene lost 0 bases and the J gene lost 5 bases, with 13 bases spanning the gap. The CDR3 coding sequence is TGCGCCAGCAGCCAAGATTCTCACAGTAAAAATGAAAAACTGTTTTTT. As protein: CASSQDSHSKNEKLFF.

J is TRBJ2-2 and V is TRBV7-8, with D possibly matching TRBD2 (6 bases). Germline-derived CDR1 and CDR2 are SGHVS and FQNEAQ. Trimming pared 3 bases from V and 7 bases from J, leaving 15 bases between. This CDR3 spans 15 amino acids. CDR3 sequence (DNA): TGTGCCAGCAGCTTTAGCGGTACCATGGGCGGGGAGCTGTTTTTT. This sequence encodes CASSFSGTMGGELFF. Full variable domain (missing parts from reference TRBV7-8 and TRBJ2-2): GAGVSQSPRYKVAKRGQDVALRCDPISGHVSLFWYQQALGQGPEFLTYFQNEAQLDKSGLPSDRFFAERPEGSVSTLKIQRTQQEDSAVYLCASSFSGTMGGELFFGEGSRLTVL.

The rearrangement uses TRBV6-1 and TRBJ2-7, with TRBD2 matching 7 bases. Germline values: CDR1 MNHNS, CDR2 SASEGT. Germline trimming cut 1 base from V and 0 bases from J; bases unmatched to any gene: 3. The CDR3 is 15 residues long. The CDR3 here is CASSEEVAGSYEQYF. DNA of the CDR3: TGTGCCAGCAGTGAAGAGGTAGCGGGCTCCTACGAGCAGTACTTC.

On this clone itself: No conserved phenylalanine or tryptophan ends this CDR3, so it is likely a read error. The chain is built from TRBV28 and TRBJ1-2, with 7 bases aligning to TRBD1. The CDR3 has 16 residues. V shed 4 bases and J 3 bases; nucleotides not matched to a gene: 11. The germline V gene encodes CDR1 MDHEN and CDR2 SYDVKM. The CDR3: CASSSPGTAKHYGYTL. CDR3 coding DNA: TGTGCCAGCAGTTCTCCTGGGACAGCCAAACACTATGGCTACACCCTC.

In DNA form, the CDR3 reads TGTGCCAGCAGTGAGTCTTCGGGGAGCACAGATACGCAGTATTTT. Protein sequence: CASSESSGSTDTQYF. The V and J genes are TRBV6-1 and TRBJ2-3; D may be TRBD2 (5 bases). V shed 3 bases and J shed 0 bases, with 10 bases lying between them. The germline V gene has CDR1 MNHNS and CDR2 SASEGT. The CDR3 sequence is 15 residues long.